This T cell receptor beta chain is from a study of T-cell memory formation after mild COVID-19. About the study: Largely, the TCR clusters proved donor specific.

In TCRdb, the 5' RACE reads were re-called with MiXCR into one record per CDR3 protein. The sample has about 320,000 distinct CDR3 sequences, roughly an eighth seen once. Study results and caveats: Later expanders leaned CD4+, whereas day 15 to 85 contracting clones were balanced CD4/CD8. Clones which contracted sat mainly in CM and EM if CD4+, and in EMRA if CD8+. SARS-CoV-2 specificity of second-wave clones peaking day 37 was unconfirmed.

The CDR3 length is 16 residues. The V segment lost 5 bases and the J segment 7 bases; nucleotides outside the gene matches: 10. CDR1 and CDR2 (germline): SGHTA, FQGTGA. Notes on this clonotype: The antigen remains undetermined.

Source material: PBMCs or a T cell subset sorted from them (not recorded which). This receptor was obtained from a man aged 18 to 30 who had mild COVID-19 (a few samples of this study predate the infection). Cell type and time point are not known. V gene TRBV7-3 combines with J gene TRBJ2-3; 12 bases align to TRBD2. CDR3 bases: TGTGCCAGCAGCGCCCAAGCGACTAGCGGGGGTAATACGCAGTATTTT. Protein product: CASSAQATSGGNTQYF.